The rows below give T cell receptor beta chains drawn from one sample of a study of blood T cell repertoires in COVID-19. Repertoires were generated with immunoSEQ multiplex PCR, while TCRdb's copy carries only in-frame clones and drops some. The sample carries more than 200,000 clones, around 87% recorded once. What was sequenced was peripheral blood. Receptors originate from a woman aged 55-69 years with COVID-19, enrolled during active disease. CDR3s include the opening cysteine and the closing phenylalanine or tryptophan. Fields, in order: D gene, V gene, clone size, J gene, CDR3 DNA, CDR3 protein. A D gene is named only where the DNA matches it firmly. Clone sizes are given selectively: once, few, many, or a class where the clone is expanded.

>-|TRBV19|-|TRBJ2-5
TGTGCCAGTAGTACGACTAGTGGGGAGACCCAGTACTTC
CASSTTSGETQYF
>-|TRBV7-9|-|TRBJ1-1
TGTGCCAGCAGCTTAGACTCGGGGATGAACACTGAAGCTTTCTTT
CASSLDSGMNTEAFF
>TRBD2|TRBV25-1|-|TRBJ2-7
TGTGCCAGCAGTGAGGAGGGAGGGGAGCAGTACTTC
CASSEEGGEQYF
>-|TRBV7-9|-|TRBJ1-4
TGTGCCAGCAGCATCCAGAACAAACTGTTTTTT
CASSIQNKLFF
>TRBD1|TRBV7-3|once|TRBJ1-2
TGTGCCAGCAGCGCGACAGGGGGCGAAGACTATGGCTACACCTTC
CASSATGGEDYGYTF
>TRBD1|TRBV6-2/TRBV6-3|-|TRBJ1-5
TGTGCCAGCAGTTACATAGGACAGGGGGGAGTTCAGCCCCAGCATTTT
CASSYIGQGGVQPQHF
>TRBD1|TRBV5-8|few|TRBJ2-1
TGTGCCAGCAGCGCCGGGACAGGGTTAGTTGAGCAGTTCTTC
CASSAGTGLVEQFF
>TRBD1|TRBV29-1|-|TRBJ1-2
TGCAGCGTTGCTGGGACAGGGGGCCTCTTCTATGGCTACACCTTC
CSVAGTGGLFYGYTF
>-|TRBV12-3/TRBV12-4|-|TRBJ2-2
TGTGCCAGCATCGGGACCGGGGAGCTGTTTTTT
CASIGTGELFF
>-|TRBV7-9|-|TRBJ1-1
TGTGCCAGCAGCCACCCCGGCGGAAACACTGAAGCTTTCTTT
CASSHPGGNTEAFF
>TRBD1|TRBV5-6|once|TRBJ1-1
TGTGCCAGCAGCTTGGTACAGGGGGCCCTGAACACTGAAGCTTTCTTT
CASSLVQGALNTEAFF
>-|TRBV30|once|TRBJ1-1
TGTGCCTGGGAGAGAGGGGGGAACACTGAAGCTTTCTTT
CAWERGGNTEAFF